The 15 T cell receptor beta chains in this list originate from one sample, sequenced in a study of blood T cell repertoires in COVID-19. Method: immunoSEQ multiplex PCR; TCRdb's copy keeps in-frame clones and lacks some. The sample has hundreds of thousands of clones, about 90% seen once. Sequenced: PBMCs or T cells enriched from blood (not recorded which). The receptors were sampled from a woman between 50 and 59 years old who had been exposed to COVID-19.

This clone has a handful of counts. The V gene is TRBV4-1, the J gene TRBJ1-4; D not resolved. V lost 4 bases and J 0 bases, leaving 15 bases between the germline ends. The CDR3 is 17 amino acids. Germline V gene sequence: CDR1 MGHRA, CDR2 YSYEKL. In DNA, the CDR3 is TGCGCCAGCAGCCGCGGTCTGGGAGACCCAACTAATGAAAAACTGTTTTTT. This codes for CASSRGLGDPTNEKLFF.

This chain connects TRBV19 to TRBJ2-7; D ambiguous. CDR3 length equals 13 residues. CDR1 LNHDA and CDR2 SQIVND come from the germline V gene (reference sequence). V dropped 3 bases and J dropped 2 bases, with 8 bases sitting between them. The CDR3 reads CASSIRVAYEQYF. CDR3 sequence (DNA): TGTGCCAGTAGTATTCGGGTAGCCTACGAGCAGTACTTC.

The chain has TRBV5-5 and TRBJ1-6; no reliable D call. Germline values: CDR1 SGHKS, CDR2 YYEKEE (reference sequence). CDR3 length: 15 amino acids. V lost 2 bases and J 5 bases, leaving 11 bases between the germline ends. Written as DNA, the CDR3 is TGTGCCAGCAGCTTTGTAGAGGGAAATAATTCACCCCTCCACTTT. Translation: CASSFVEGNNSPLHF.

The gene calls are TRBV19 and TRBJ1-1; weak D call: TRBD1 (5 bases). CDR1 LNHDA and CDR2 SQIVND come from the germline V gene (reference sequence). The CDR3 is made up of 14 amino acids. Trimming pared 0 bases from V and 4 bases from J, leaving 9 bases between. CDR3 nucleotide sequence: TGTGCCAGTAGTATAGATTGGGGGGGCACTGAAGCTTTCTTT. It codes for CASSIDWGGTEAFF.

The chain employs TRBV9 and TRBJ1-2; D not certain. Germline CDR1 reads SGDLS; CDR2 reads YYNGEE. V lost 4 bases, J lost 5 bases, and 18 bases lay in between. This CDR3 region has 15 residues. CDR3 in amino acids: CASSSNPQPWYGYTF. The CDR3 nucleotides read TGTGCCAGCAGCTCGAACCCACAGCCTTGGTATGGCTACACCTTC.

The chain uses TRBV30 and TRBJ2-5; TRBD1 matches 11 bases. The CDR3 has 13 residues. V lost 7 bases, J lost 4 bases, and 5 bases stayed unmatched. Germline-derived CDR1 and CDR2 are GTSNPN and SVGIG (reference sequence). CDR3 DNA: TGTGCCTTGGACAGGGGGCAGGGAGAGACCCAGTACTTC. This encodes CALDRGQGETQYF. Full variable domain (missing parts from reference TRBV30 and TRBJ2-5): SQTIHQWPATLVQPVGSPLSLECTVEGTSNPNLYWYRQAAGRGLQLLFYSVGIGQISSEVPQNLSASRPQDRQFILSSKKLLLSDSGFYLCALDRGQGETQYFGPGTRLLVL.

This chain joins TRBV19 and TRBJ1-1; 7 bases match TRBD1. CDR1 LNHDA and CDR2 SQIVND come from the germline V gene (reference sequence). CDR3 size: 16 residues. With V trimmed by 7 bases and J by 0 bases, 11 bases remained unmatched. CDR3 region: CASTRGTELMNTEAFF. The CDR3 DNA reads TGTGCCAGTACCAGGGGGACAGAGCTCATGAACACTGAAGCTTTCTTT.

The rearrangement links TRBV2 to TRBJ2-3; 9 bases map to TRBD2. The V gene end was trimmed by 7 bases and the J gene end by 8 bases; junction bases not matched to a gene: 16. This CDR3 has 16 residues. Germline V CDR1 and CDR2: SNHLY, FYNNEI. The CDR3 spells CASTELLAGGLGTQYF. The CDR3 coding sequence is TGTGCCAGCACCGAATTACTAGCGGGCGGGTTAGGTACGCAGTATTTT.

This chain links TRBV28 with TRBJ2-7; unclear D gene. The germline gives CDR1 MDHEN, CDR2 SYDVKM. V was trimmed by 5 bases and J by 2 bases, leaving 16 bases between them. The CDR3 extends over 15 amino acids. CDR3 DNA: TGTGCCAGCAGTACTACATGGAGCTCGACCTACGAGCAGTACTTC. Translation: CASSTTWSSTYEQYF.

The chain couples TRBV6-5 to TRBJ1-4, with 7 bases that match TRBD1. This CDR3 has 13 residues. The germline V gene encodes CDR1 MNHEY and CDR2 SVGAGI. V dropped 6 bases and J dropped 8; count of bases not matched to a gene: 6. The CDR3 loop is CASSPGQIEKLFF. CDR3 in DNA: TGTGCCAGCAGCCCGGGACAGATCGAAAAACTGTTTTTT.

The gene calls are TRBV15 and TRBJ1-2, with D possibly TRBD1 on 6 matching bases. The ends were cut back, 1 base at V and 4 bases at J, with 13 bases in the middle. CDR1 and CDR2 (germline): LNHNV, YYDKDF (reference sequence). The CDR3 is 15 amino acids. Here the CDR3 DNA reads TGTGCCACCAGCAGAGTTTCGGGGGGCGGCTATGGCTACACCTTC. This codes for CATSRVSGGGYGYTF.

The chain links TRBV3-1 (or the pseudogene TRBV3-2) to TRBJ2-3, with 14 bases fitting TRBD2. The V and J ends lost 6 bases and 2 bases, in that order; junction bases with no gene match: 4. Germline CDR1 is LGHDT and CDR2 is YNNKEL (reference sequence). CDR3 length: 16 amino acids. CDR3 bases: TGTGCCAGCAGAAAGACTAGCGGGGGGGTCACAGATACGCAGTATTTT. Its protein product is CASRKTSGGVTDTQYF.

The rearrangement links TRBV7-2 to TRBJ1-2; TRBD1 matches at 7 bases. J lost 4 bases, V lost 5 bases, and 7 bases had no gene match. This CDR3 region has 14 residues. Germline V lookup: CDR1 SGHTA, CDR2 FQGNSA. The CDR3 is CASSHVDRAYGYTF. The CDR3, as DNA: TGTGCCAGCAGCCACGTCGACAGGGCCTATGGCTACACCTTC.

This chain links TRBV15 with TRBJ1-5; a weak D match, TRBD1 (5 bases). The CDR3 contains 16 residues. The ends were cut back, 1 base at V and 0 bases at J, with 10 bases in the middle. Germline V CDR1 and CDR2: LNHNV, YYDKDF (reference sequence). CDR3 bases: TGTGCCACCAGCAGAGGACAGCTTTATAGCAATCAGCCCCAGCATTTT. Amino acid sequence: CATSRGQLYSNQPQHF.

The chain recombines TRBV19 with TRBJ1-6; 10 nucleotides agree with TRBD1. Losses at the gene ends were 3 bases for V and 8 bases for J; bases not matched to a gene: 4. This CDR3 spans 15 amino acids. CDR1 LNHDA and CDR2 SQIVND come from the germline V gene (reference sequence). Here the CDR3 DNA reads TGTGCCAGTAGTATTAAGGACAGGGGGGATTCACCCCTCCACTTT. Its protein product is CASSIKDRGDSPLHF. Using reference TRBV19 and TRBJ1-6 for the parts outside the CDR3, the full variable domain is DGGITQSPKYLFRKEGQNVTLSCEQNLNHDAMYWYRQDPGQGLRLIYYSQIVNDFQKGDIAEGYSVSREKKESFPLTVTSAQKNPTAFYLCASSIKDRGDSPLHFGNGTRLTVT.